Sequencing of this T cell receptor beta chain was carried out in a study of patients and donors after allogeneic stem cell transplantation. TCRdb called the RT-PCR reads again in MiXCR, with one record for every CDR3 protein. Of 150,000 to 200,000 distinct CDR3 sequences in the sample, approximately 25% were seen once. The table lists this clonotype with a few counts. The receptor's source is a human donor who was either an allogeneic HSCT recipient or a stem cell or donor lymphocyte infusion donor (not recorded which). It is not recorded whose cells these are; they may come from a transplant donor. The sequencing sample was made of blood, either unsorted or a sorted T cell fraction (not recorded which).

The CDR3: CASSFTGQMNTEAFF. Written as DNA, the CDR3 is TGTGCCAGCTCTTTCACGGGGCAGATGAACACTGAAGCTTTCTTT. The genes are TRBV19 and TRBJ1-1, with D possibly being TRBD1 (5 bases). In germline, CDR1 is LNHDA, CDR2 SQIVND (reference sequence). The CDR3 is 15 amino acids. The V gene lost 9 bases and the J gene lost 0 bases, with 17 bases spanning the gap.